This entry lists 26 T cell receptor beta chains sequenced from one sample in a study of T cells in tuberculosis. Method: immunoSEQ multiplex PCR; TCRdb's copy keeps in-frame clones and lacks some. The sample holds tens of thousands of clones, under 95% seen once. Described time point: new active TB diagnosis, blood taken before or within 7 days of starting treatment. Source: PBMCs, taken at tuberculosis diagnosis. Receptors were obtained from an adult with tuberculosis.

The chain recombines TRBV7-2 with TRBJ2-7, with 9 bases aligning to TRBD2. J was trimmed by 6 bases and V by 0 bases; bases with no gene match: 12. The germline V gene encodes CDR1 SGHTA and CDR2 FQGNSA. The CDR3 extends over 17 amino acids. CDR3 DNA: TGTGCCAGCAGCTTAGCCGGGACTAGCTTCCGCTACCGCGAGCAGTACTTC. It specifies CASSLAGTSFRYREQYF.

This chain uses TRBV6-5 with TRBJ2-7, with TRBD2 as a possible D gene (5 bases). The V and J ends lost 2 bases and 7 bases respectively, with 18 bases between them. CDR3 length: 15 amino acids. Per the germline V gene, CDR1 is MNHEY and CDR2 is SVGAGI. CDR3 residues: CASSYEAGVGSEQYF. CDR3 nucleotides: TGTGCCAGCAGTTACGAGGCCGGGGTTGGGAGTGAGCAGTACTTC.

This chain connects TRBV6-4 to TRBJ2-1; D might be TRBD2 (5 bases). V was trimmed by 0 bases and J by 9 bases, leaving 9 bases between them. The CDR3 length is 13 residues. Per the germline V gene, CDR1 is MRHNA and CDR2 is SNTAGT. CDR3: CASSDSEVTEQFF. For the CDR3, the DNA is TGTGCCAGCAGTGACTCGGAGGTTACTGAGCAGTTCTTC.

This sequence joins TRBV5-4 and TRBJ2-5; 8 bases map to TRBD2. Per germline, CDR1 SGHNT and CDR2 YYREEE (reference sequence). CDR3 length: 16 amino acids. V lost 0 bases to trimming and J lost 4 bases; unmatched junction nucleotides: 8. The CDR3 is CASSLGSSGLGETQYF. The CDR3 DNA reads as TGTGCCAGCAGCTTGGGATCTAGCGGGTTAGGAGAGACCCAGTACTTC. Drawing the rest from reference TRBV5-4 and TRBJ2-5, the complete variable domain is ETGVTQSPTHLIKTRGQQVTLRCSSQSGHNTVSWYQQALGQGPQFIFQYYREEENGRGNFPPRFSGLQFPNYSSELNVNALELDDSALYLCASSLGSSGLGETQYFGPGTRLLVL.

This chain's CDR3 is CASSLTSGGAGTQYF. The CDR3 DNA is TGTGCCAGCTCGCTGACTAGCGGGGGTGCGGGGACCCAGTACTTC. The rearrangement uses TRBV6-1 and TRBJ2-5; 12 bases map to TRBD2. The CDR3 length is 15 residues. The J segment lost 7 bases and the V segment lost 8 bases, leaving 11 bases of the junction unmatched. CDR1 and CDR2 from the germline V gene are MNHNS and SASEGT.

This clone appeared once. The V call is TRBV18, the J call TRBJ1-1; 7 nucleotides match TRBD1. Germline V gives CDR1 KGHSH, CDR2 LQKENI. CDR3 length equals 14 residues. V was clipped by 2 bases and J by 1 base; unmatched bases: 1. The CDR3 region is CASSPNRGNTEAFF. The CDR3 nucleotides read TGTGCCAGCTCACCAAACAGGGGGAACACTGAAGCTTTCTTT.

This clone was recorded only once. In nucleotides, the CDR3 is TGTGCCAGCAGCTTAGGGCAGGGGGTGGGTGGCTACACCTTC. The encoded protein is CASSLGQGVGGYTF. The chain links TRBV28 to TRBJ1-2; 7 bases fit TRBD1. V was clipped by 6 bases and J by 7 bases; unmatched bases: 11. The germline CDR1 and CDR2 sequences are MDHEN and SYDVKM. The CDR3 has 14 residues.

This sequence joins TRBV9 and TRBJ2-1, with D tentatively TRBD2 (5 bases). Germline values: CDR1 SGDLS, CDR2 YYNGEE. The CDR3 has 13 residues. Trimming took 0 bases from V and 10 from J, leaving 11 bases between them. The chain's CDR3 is CASSVGVSSEQFF. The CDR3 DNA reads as TGTGCCAGCAGCGTAGGGGTGTCTAGCGAGCAGTTCTTC.

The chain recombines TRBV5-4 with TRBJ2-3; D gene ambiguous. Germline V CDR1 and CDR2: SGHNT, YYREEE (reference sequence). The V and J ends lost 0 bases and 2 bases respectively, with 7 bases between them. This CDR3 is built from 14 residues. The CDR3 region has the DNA TGTGCCAGCAGCTTGGGACTTTACACAGATACGCAGTATTTT. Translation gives CASSLGLYTDTQYF. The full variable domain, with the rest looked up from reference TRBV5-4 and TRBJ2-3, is ETGVTQSPTHLIKTRGQQVTLRCSSQSGHNTVSWYQQALGQGPQFIFQYYREEENGRGNFPPRFSGLQFPNYSSELNVNALELDDSALYLCASSLGLYTDTQYFGPGTRLTVL.

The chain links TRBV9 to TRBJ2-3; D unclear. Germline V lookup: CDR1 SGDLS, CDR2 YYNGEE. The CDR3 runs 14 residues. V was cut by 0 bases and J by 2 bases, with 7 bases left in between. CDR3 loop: CASSVEHPTDTQYF. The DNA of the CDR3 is TGTGCCAGCAGCGTAGAGCACCCCACAGATACGCAGTATTTT.

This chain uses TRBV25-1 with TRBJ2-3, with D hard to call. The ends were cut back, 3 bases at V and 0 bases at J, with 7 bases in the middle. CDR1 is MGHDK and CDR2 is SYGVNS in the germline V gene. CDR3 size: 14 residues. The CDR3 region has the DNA TGTGCCAGCAGTGACGGCAGGAGCACAGATACGCAGTATTTT. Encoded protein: CASSDGRSTDTQYF. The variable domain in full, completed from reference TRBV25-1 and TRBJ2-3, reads EADIYQTPRYLVIGTGKKITLECSQTMGHDKMYWYQQDPGMELHLIHYSYGVNSTEKGDLSSESTVSRIRTEHFPLTLESARPSHTSQYLCASSDGRSTDTQYFGPGTRLTVL.

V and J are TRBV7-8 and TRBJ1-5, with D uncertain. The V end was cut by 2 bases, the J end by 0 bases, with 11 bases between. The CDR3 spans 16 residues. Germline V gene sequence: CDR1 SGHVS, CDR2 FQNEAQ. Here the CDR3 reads CASSLLMSYSNQPQHF. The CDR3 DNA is TGTGCCAGCAGCTTACTTATGTCGTATAGCAATCAGCCCCAGCATTTT. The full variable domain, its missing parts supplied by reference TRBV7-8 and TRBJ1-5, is GAGVSQSPRYKVAKRGQDVALRCDPISGHVSLFWYQQALGQGPEFLTYFQNEAQLDKSGLPSDRFFAERPEGSVSTLKIQRTQQEDSAVYLCASSLLMSYSNQPQHFGDGTRLSIL.

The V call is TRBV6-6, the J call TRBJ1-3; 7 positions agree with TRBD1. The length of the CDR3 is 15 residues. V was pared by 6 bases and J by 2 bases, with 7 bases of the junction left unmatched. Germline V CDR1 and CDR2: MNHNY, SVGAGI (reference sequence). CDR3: CASRESGTAGNTIYF. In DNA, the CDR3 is TGTGCCAGCAGAGAATCCGGGACAGCTGGAAACACCATATATTTT.

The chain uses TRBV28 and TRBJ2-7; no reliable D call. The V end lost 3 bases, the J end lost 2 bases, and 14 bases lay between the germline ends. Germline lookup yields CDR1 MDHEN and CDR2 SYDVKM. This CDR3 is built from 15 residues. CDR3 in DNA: TGTGCCAGCAGTTTTTACGGAGTTGCGACCTACGAGCAGTACTTC. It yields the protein CASSFYGVATYEQYF.

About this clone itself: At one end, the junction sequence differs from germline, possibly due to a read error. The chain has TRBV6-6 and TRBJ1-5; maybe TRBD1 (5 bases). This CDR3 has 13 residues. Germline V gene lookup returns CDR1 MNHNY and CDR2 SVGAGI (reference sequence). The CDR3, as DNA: TGTGCCAGCAGCACCGGGACTAATCGGCCCCAGCATTTT. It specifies CASSTGTNRPQHF.

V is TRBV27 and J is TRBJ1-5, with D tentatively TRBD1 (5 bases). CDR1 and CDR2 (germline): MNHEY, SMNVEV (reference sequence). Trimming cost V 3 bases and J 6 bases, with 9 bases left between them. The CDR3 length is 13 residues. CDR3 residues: CASSFGGGQPQHF. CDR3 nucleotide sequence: TGTGCCAGCAGTTTTGGGGGGGGTCAGCCCCAGCATTTT.

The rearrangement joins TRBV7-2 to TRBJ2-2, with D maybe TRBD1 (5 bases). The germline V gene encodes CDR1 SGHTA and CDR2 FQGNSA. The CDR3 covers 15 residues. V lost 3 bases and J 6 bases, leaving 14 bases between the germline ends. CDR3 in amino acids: CASSFRQGLAGELFF. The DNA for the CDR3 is TGTGCCAGCAGCTTTCGGCAGGGTCTCGCCGGGGAGCTGTTTTTT.

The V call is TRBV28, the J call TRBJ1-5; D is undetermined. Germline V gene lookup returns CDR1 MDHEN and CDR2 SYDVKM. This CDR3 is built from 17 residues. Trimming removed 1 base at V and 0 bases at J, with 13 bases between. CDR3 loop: CASSLSFGSNSNQPQHF. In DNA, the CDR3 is TGTGCCAGCAGTTTATCTTTCGGGAGTAATAGCAATCAGCCCCAGCATTTT. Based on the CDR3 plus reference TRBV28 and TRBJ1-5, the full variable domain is DVKVTQSSRYLVKRTGEKVFLECVQDMDHENMFWYRQDPGLGLRLIYFSYDVKMKEKGDIPEGYSVSREKKERFSLILESASTNQTSMYLCASSLSFGSNSNQPQHFGDGTRLSIL.

The CDR3 bases are TGTGCCAGCAGTGAAGGGGGCTTCAACACCGGGGAGCTGTTTTTT. Its translation is CASSEGGFNTGELFF. The V gene is TRBV25-1, the J gene TRBJ2-2; TRBD1 is a possible D gene (6 bases). V lost 2 bases and J 2 bases, leaving 9 bases between the germline ends. Germline V gene data show CDR1 as MGHDK and CDR2 as SYGVNS. The CDR3 length is 15 residues.

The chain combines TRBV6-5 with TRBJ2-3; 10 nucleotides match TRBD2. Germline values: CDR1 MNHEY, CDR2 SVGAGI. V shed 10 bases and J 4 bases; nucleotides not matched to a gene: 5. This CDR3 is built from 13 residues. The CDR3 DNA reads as TGTGCCACAGCGGGGGGGCCCGCAGATACGCAGTATTTT. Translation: CATAGGPADTQYF.

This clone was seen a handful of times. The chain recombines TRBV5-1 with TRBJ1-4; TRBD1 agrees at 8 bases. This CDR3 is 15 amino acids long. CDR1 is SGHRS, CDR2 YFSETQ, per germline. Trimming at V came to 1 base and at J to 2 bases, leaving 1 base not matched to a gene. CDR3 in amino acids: CASSLQGATNEKLFF. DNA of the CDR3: TGCGCCAGCAGCTTGCAGGGGGCGACTAATGAAAAACTGTTTTTT.

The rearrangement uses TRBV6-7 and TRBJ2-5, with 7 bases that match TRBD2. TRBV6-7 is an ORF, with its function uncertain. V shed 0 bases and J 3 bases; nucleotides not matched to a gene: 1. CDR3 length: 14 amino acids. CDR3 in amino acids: CASSYSGGEETQYF. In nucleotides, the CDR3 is TGTGCCAGCAGTTACTCGGGGGGGGAAGAGACCCAGTACTTC.

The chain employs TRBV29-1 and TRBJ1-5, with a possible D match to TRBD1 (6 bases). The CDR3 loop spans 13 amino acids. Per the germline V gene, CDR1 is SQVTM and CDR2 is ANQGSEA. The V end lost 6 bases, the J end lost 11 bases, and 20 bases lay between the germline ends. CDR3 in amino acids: CSVLIQGSEAQHF. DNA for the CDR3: TGCAGCGTCCTAATACAGGGATCCGAAGCCCAGCATTTT. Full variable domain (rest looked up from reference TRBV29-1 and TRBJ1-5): SAVISQKPSRDICQRGTSLTIQCQVDSQVTMMFWYRQQPGQSLTLIATANQGSEATYESGFVIDKFPISRPNLTFSTLTVSNMSPEDSSIYLCSVLIQGSEAQHFGDGTRLSIL.

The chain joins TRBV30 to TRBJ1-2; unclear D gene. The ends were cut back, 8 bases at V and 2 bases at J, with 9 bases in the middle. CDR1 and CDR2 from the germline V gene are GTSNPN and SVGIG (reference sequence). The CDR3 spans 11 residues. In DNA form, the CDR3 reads TGTGCCCGCCGGTCAAACTATGGCTACACCTTC. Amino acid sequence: CARRSNYGYTF. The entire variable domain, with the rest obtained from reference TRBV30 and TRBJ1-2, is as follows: SQTIHQWPATLVQPVGSPLSLECTVEGTSNPNLYWYRQAAGRGLQLLFYSVGIGQISSEVPQNLSASRPQDRQFILSSKKLLLSDSGFYLCARRSNYGYTFGSGTRLTVV.

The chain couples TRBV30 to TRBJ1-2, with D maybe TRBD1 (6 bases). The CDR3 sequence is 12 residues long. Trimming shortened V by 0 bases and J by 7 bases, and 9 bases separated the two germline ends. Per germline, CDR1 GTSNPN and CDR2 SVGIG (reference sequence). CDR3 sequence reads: CAWSVGAGGYTF. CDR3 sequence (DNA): TGTGCCTGGAGTGTGGGGGCGGGTGGCTACACCTTC.

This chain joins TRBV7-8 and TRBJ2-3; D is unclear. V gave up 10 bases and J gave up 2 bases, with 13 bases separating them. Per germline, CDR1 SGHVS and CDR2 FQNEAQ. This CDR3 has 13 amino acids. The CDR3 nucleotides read TGTGCCACGCTGGAGCAGCTCACAGATACGCAGTATTTT. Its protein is CATLEQLTDTQYF.